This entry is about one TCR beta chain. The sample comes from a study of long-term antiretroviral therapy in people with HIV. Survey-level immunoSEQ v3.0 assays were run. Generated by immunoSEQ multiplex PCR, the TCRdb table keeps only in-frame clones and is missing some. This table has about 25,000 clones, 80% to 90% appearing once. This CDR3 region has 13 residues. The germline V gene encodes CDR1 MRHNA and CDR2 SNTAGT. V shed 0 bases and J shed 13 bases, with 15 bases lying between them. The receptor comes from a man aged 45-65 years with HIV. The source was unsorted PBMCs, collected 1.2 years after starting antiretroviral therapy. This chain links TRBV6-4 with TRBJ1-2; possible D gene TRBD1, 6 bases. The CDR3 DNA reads TGTGCCAGCAGTGACTCGAATCAGGGGATTATCACCTTC. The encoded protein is CASSDSNQGIITF.